This TCR beta chain was found in a study of blood T cell repertoires in COVID-19. Sequencing used immunoSEQ multiplex PCR; TCRdb keeps in-frame clones, though not all of them. This sample has about 94,000 clones, with approximately 89% found just once. V gave up 7 bases and J gave up 3 bases; unmatched junction bases: 15. Germline values: CDR1 LNHDA, CDR2 SQIVND (reference sequence). CDR3 length equals 17 residues. The specimen sequenced was peripheral blood. The chain couples TRBV19 to TRBJ1-5; 7 bases line up with TRBD1. This sequence was found in a human donor with acute or convalescent COVID-19. The donor label of this sample is uncertain. The CDR3 sequence: CASINVAAGGDNQPQHF. The CDR3 DNA is TGTGCCAGTATCAACGTGGCGGCAGGGGGTGACAATCAGCCCCAGCATTTT.